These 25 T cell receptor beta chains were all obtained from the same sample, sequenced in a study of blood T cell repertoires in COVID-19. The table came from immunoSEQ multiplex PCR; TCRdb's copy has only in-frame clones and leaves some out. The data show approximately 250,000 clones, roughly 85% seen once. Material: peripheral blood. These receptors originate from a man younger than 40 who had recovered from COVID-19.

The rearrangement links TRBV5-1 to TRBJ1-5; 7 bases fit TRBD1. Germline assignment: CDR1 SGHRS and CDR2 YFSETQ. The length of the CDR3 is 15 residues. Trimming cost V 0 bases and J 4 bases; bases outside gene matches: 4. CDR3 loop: CASSLEGDSNQPQHF. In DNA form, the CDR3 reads TGCGCCAGCAGCTTGGAGGGGGACAGTAATCAGCCCCAGCATTTT.

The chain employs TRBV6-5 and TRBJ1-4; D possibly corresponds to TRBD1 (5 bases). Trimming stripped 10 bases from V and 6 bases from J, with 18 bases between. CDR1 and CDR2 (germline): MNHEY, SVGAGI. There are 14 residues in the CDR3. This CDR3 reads CATSPRGGDEKLFF. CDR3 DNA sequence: TGTGCCACCTCCCCTAGGGGTGGGGATGAAAAACTGTTTTTT.

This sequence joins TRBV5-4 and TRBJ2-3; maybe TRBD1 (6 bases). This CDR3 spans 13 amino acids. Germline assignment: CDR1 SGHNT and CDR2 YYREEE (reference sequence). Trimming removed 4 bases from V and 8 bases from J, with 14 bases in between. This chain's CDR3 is CASSPNEQGTQYF. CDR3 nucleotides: TGTGCCAGCAGCCCAAACGAACAGGGTACGCAGTATTTT.

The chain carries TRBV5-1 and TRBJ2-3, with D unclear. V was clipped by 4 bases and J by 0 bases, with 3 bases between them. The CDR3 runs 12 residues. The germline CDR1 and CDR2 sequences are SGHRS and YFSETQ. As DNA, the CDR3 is TGCGCCAGCAGCCCTAGCACAGATACGCAGTATTTT. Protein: CASSPSTDTQYF.

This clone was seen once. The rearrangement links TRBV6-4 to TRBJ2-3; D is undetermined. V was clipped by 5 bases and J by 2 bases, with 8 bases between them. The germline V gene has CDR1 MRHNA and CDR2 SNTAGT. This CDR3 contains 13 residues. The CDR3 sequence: CASSLESTDTQYF. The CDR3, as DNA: TGTGCCAGCAGTTTGGAGTCCACAGATACGCAGTATTTT.

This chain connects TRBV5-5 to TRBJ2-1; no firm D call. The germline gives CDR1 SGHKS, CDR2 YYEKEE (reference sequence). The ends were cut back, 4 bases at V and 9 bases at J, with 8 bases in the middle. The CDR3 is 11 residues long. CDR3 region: CASSLAFEQFF. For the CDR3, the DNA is TGTGCCAGCAGCCTGGCATTTGAGCAGTTCTTC.

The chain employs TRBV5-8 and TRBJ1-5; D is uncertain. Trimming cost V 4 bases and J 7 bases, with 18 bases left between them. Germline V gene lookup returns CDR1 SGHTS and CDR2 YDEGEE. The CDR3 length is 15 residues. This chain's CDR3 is CASSPVAGSWQPQHF. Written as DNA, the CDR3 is TGTGCCAGCAGCCCCGTCGCAGGTTCATGGCAGCCCCAGCATTTT.

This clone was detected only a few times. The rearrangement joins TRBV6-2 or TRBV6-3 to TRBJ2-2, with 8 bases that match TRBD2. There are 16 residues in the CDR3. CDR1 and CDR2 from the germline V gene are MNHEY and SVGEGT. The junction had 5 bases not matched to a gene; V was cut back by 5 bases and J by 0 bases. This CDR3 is CASSNSGDPNTGELFF. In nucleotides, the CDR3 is TGTGCCAGCAGTAATAGCGGGGACCCGAACACCGGGGAGCTGTTTTTT.

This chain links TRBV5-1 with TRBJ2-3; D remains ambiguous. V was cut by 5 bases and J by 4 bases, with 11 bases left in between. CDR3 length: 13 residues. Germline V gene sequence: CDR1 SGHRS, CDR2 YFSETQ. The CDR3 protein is CASSFSRPDTQYF. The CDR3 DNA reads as TGCGCCAGCAGTTTCTCTAGGCCAGATACGCAGTATTTT.

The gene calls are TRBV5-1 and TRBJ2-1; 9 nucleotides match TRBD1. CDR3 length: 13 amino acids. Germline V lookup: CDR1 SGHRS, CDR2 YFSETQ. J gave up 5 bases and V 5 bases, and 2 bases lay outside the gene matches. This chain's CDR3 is CASRGQGDNEQFF. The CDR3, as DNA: TGCGCCAGCAGGGGACAGGGTGACAATGAGCAGTTCTTC.

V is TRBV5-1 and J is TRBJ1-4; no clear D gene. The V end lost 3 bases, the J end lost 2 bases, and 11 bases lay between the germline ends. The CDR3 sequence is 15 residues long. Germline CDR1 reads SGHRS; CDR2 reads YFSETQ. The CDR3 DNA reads TGCGCCAGCAGCTCTGCAGGTGGGACTAATGAAAAACTGTTTTTT. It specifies CASSSAGGTNEKLFF.

In DNA, the CDR3 is TGCGCCAGCAGCCCCAGACAGGGGGGTGGCGGGGAGCTGTTTTTT. Translation gives CASSPRQGGGGELFF. The chain combines TRBV5-1 with TRBJ2-2; TRBD1 matches 9 bases. V gave up 4 bases and J gave up 7 bases; unmatched junction bases: 8. Germline V gene data show CDR1 as SGHRS and CDR2 as YFSETQ. The CDR3 consists of 15 residues.

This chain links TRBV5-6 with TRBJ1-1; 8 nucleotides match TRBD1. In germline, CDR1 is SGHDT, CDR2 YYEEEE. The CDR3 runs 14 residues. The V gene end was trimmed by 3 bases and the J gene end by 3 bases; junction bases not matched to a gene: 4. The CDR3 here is CASSSLQGDTEAFF. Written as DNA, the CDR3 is TGTGCCAGCAGCTCCTTACAGGGGGACACTGAAGCTTTCTTT. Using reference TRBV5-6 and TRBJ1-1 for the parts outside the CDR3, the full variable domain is DAGVTQSPTHLIKTRGQQVTLRCSPKSGHDTVSWYQQALGQGPQFIFQYYEEEERQRGNFPDRFSGHQFPNYSSELNVNALLLGDSALYLCASSSLQGDTEAFFGQGTRLTVV.

CDR3 sequence: CASSYPGLSGNTIYF. The CDR3 DNA reads TGTGCCAGCAGTTACCCGGGTCTATCTGGAAACACCATATATTTT. The chain couples TRBV6-5 to TRBJ1-3; no reliable D call. Germline V lookup: CDR1 MNHEY, CDR2 SVGAGI. This CDR3 spans 15 amino acids. V gave up 2 bases and J gave up 1 base, with 9 bases separating them.

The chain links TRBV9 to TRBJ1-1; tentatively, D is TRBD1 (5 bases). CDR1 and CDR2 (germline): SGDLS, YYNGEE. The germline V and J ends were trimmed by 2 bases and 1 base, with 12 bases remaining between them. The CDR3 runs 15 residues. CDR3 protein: CASSVSGGANTEAFF. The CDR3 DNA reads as TGTGCCAGCAGCGTTTCCGGCGGGGCGAACACTGAAGCTTTCTTT.

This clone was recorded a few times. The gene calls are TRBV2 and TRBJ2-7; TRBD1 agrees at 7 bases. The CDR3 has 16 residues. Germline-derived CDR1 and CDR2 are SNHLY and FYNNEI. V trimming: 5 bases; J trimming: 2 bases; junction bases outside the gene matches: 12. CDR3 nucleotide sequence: TGTGCCAGCAGTCGACGGGAAGGGGGCCTCGCCTACGAGCAGTACTTC. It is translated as CASSRREGGLAYEQYF.

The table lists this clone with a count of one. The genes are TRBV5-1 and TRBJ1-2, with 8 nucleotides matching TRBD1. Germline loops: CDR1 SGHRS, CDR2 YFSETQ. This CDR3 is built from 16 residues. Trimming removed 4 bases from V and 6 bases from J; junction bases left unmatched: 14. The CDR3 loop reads CASSGTGTGPTDGYTF. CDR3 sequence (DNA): TGCGCCAGCAGCGGTACAGGGACAGGCCCCACGGATGGCTACACCTTC. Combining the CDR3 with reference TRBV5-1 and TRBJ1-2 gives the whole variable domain KAGVTQTPRYLIKTRGQQVTLSCSPISGHRSVSWYQQTPGQGLQFLFEYFSETQRNKGNFPGRFSGRQFSNSRSEMNVSTLELGDSALYLCASSGTGTGPTDGYTFGSGTRLTVV.

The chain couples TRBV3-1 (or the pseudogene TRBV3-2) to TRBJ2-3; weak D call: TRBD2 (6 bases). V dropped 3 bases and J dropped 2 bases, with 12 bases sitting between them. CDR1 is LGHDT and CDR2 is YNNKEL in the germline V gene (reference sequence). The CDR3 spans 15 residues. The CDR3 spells CASSHLGTFTDTQYF. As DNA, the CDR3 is TGTGCCAGCAGCCACCTAGGGACTTTCACAGATACGCAGTATTTT.

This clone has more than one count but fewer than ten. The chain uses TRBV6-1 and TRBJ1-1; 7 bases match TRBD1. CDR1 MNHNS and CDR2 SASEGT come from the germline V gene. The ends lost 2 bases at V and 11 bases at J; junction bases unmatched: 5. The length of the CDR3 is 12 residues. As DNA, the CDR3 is TGTGCCAGCAGTGAACTAGACAGGGCCGCTTTCTTT. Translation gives CASSELDRAAFF.

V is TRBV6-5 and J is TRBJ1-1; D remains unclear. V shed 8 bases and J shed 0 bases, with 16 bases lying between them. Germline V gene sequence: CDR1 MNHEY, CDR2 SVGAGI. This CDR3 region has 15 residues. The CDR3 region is CASQEIELMNTEAFF. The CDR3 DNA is TGTGCCAGCCAAGAAATAGAACTTATGAACACTGAAGCTTTCTTT.

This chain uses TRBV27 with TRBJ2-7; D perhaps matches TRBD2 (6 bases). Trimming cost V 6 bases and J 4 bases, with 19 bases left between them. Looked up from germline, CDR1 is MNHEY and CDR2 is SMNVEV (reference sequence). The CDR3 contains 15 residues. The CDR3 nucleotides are TGTGCCAGCAGACCGTATCCCTCCGGGGGTTACGAGCAGTACTTC. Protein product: CASRPYPSGGYEQYF.

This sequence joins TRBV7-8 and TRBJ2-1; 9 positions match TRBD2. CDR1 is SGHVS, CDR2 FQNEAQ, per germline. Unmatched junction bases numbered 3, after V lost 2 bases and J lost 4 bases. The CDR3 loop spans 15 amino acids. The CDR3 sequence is CASSLTSGFYNEQFF. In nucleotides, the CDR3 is TGTGCCAGCAGCTTAACTAGCGGGTTTTACAATGAGCAGTTCTTC.

CDR3 sequence (DNA): TGTGCCAGCAGCCAAGGAGGTGACCGCACAGATACGCAGTATTTT. This gives the protein CASSQGGDRTDTQYF. The chain has TRBV3-1 (or the pseudogene TRBV3-2) and TRBJ2-3; D is uncertain. V was pared by 1 base and J by 1 base, with 9 bases between. The CDR3 sequence is 15 residues long. In germline, CDR1 is LGHDT, CDR2 YNNKEL (reference sequence).

The CDR3 region has the DNA TGTGCCAGCAGCCCGCGTCTAGGGGAAGAAAAACTGTTTTTT. Encoded protein: CASSPRLGEEKLFF. V and J are TRBV3-1 (or the pseudogene TRBV3-2) and TRBJ1-4; D perhaps matches TRBD1 (5 bases). The CDR3 is 14 amino acids. V was shortened by 4 bases and J by 8 bases, with 14 bases between the two germline ends. Germline lookup yields CDR1 LGHDT and CDR2 YNNKEL (reference sequence).

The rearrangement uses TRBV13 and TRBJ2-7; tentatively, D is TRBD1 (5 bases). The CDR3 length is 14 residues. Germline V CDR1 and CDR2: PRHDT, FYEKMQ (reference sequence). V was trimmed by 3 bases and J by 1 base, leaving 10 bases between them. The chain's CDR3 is CASSFTGSSYEQYF. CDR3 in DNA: TGTGCCAGCAGCTTCACAGGTTCATCCTACGAGCAGTACTTC.